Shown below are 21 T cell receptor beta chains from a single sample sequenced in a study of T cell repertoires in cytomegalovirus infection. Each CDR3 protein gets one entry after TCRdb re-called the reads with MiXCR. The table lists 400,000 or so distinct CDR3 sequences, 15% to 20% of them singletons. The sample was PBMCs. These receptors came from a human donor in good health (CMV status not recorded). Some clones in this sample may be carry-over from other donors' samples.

This CDR3 is CASSYSQRRAGTQYF. The DNA for the CDR3 is TGTGCCAGCAGTTACTCGCAGCGCCGAGCGGGGACCCAGTACTTC. This chain links TRBV6-5 with TRBJ2-5, with TRBD2 as a possible D gene (6 bases). CDR1 and CDR2 from the germline V gene are MNHEY and SVGAGI. Trimming left V 0 bases short and J 7 bases short, with 15 bases between. The CDR3 is 15 amino acids.

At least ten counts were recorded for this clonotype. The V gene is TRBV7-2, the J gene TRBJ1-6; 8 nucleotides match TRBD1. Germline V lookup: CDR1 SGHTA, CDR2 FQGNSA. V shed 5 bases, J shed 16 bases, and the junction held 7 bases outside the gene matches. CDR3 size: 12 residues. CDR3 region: CASSPRGQGLHF. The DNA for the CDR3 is TGTGCCAGCAGCCCCCGCGGACAGGGACTCCACTTT.

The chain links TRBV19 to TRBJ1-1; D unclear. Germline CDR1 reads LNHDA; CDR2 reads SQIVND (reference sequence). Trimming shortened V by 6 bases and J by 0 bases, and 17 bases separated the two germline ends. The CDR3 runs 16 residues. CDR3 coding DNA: TGTGCCAGTAGGGCGTTCGCGGGATCCATGAACACTGAAGCTTTCTTT. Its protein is CASRAFAGSMNTEAFF. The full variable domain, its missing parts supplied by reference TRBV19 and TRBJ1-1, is DGGITQSPKYLFRKEGQNVTLSCEQNLNHDAMYWYRQDPGQGLRLIYYSQIVNDFQKGDIAEGYSVSREKKESFPLTVTSAQKNPTAFYLCASRAFAGSMNTEAFFGQGTRLTVV.

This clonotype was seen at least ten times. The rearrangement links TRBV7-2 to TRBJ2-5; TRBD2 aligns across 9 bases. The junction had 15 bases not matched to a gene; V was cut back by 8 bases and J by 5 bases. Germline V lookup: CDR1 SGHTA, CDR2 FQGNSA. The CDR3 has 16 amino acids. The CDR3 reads CASHGDSGRVAETQYF. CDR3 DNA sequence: TGTGCCAGCCATGGTGATAGCGGGAGAGTTGCGGAGACCCAGTACTTC.

The CDR3 region has the DNA TGTGCCAGCAGCTCTCGGCCTGTTCCTCACCTCTACGAGCAGTACTTC. The encoded protein is CASSSRPVPHLYEQYF. The genes are TRBV14 and TRBJ2-7; D unclear. Deletions cut 5 bases from V and 3 bases from J, with 20 bases between. CDR1 is SGHDN, CDR2 FVKESK, per germline. This CDR3 region has 16 residues.

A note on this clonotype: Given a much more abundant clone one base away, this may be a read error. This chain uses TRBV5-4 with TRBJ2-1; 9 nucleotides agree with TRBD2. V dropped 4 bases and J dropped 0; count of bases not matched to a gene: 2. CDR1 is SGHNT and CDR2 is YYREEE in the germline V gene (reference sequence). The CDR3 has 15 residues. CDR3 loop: CASSNSGSSYNEQFF. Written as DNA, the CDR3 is TGTGCCAGCAGCAATAGCGGGAGCTCCTACAATGAGCAGTTCTTC.

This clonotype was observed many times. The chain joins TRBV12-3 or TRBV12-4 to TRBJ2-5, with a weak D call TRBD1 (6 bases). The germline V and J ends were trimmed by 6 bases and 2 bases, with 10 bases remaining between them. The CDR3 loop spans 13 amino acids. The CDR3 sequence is CASRVTGQETQYF. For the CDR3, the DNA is TGTGCCAGCAGGGTTACAGGGCAAGAGACCCAGTACTTC.

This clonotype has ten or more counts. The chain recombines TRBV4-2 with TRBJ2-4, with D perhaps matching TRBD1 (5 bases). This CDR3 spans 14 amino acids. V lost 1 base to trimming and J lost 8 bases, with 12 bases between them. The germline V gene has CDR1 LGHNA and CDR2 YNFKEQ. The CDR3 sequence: CASSQAVRADIQYF. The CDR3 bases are TGTGCCAGCAGCCAAGCGGTCAGGGCGGACATTCAGTACTTC.

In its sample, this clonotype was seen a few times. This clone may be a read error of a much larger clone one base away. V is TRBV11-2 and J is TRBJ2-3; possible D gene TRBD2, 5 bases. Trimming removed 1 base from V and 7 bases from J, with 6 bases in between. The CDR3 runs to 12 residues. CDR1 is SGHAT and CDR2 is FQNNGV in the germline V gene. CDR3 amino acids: CASSLGGNTQYF. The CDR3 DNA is TGTGCCAGCAGCTTAGGAGGGAATACGCAGTATTTT.

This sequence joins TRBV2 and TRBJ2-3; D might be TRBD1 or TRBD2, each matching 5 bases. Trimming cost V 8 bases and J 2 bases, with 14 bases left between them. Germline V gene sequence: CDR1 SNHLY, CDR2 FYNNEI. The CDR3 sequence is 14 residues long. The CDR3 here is CASGRDLSTDTQYF. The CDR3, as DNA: TGTGCCAGCGGCCGGGACCTATCCACAGATACGCAGTATTTT.

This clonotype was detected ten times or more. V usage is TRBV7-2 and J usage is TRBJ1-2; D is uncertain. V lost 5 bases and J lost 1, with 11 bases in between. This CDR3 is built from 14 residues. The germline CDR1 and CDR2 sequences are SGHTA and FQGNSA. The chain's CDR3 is CASSPDGVNYGYTF. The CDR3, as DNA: TGTGCCAGCAGCCCGGATGGGGTTAACTATGGCTACACCTTC.

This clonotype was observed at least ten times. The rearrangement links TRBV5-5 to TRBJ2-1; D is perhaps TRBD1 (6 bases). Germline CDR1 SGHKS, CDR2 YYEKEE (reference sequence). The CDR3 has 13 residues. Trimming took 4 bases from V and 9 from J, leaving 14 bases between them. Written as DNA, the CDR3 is TGTGCCAGCAGCGGTGAACAGGGTAGTGAGCAGTTCTTC. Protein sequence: CASSGEQGSEQFF.

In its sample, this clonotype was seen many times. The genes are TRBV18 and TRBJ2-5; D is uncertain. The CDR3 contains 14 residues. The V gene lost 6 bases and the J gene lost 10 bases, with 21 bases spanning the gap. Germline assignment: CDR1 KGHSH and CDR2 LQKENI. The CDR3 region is CASSRVSAKDYQYF. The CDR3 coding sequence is TGTGCCAGCTCCCGCGTGAGTGCAAAGGATTACCAGTACTTC.

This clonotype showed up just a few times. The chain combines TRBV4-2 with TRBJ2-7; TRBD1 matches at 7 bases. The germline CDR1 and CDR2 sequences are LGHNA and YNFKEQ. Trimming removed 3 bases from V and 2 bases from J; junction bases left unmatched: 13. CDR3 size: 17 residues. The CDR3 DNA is TGTGCCAGCAGCCAGCCCCTAACCAACGGACAGGCCTACGAGCAGTACTTC. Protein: CASSQPLTNGQAYEQYF.

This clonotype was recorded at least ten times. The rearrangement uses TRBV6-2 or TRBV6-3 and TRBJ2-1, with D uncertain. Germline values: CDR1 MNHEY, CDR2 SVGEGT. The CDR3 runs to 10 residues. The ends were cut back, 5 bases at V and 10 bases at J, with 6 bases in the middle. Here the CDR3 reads CASSHKEQFF. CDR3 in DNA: TGTGCCAGCAGTCATAAGGAGCAGTTCTTC.

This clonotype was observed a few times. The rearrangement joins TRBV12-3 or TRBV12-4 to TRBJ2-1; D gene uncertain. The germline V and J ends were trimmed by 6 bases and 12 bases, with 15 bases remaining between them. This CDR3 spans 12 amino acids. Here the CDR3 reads CASSSPPYWQFF. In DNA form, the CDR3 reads TGTGCCAGCAGCTCCCCTCCTTATTGGCAGTTCTTC.

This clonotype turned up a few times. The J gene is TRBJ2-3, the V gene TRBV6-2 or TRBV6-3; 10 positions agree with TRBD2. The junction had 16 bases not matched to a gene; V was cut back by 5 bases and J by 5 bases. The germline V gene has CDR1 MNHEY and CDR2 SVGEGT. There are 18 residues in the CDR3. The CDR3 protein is CASSQSGGDPIWGDTQYF. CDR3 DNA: TGTGCCAGCAGTCAAAGCGGGGGGGACCCTATCTGGGGAGATACGCAGTATTTT.

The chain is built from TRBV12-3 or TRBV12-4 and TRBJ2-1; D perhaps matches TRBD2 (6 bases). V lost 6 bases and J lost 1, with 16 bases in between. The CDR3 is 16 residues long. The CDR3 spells CASRTGGTGSYNEQFF. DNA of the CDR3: TGTGCCAGCAGGACGGGCGGGACGGGGTCCTACAATGAGCAGTTCTTC.

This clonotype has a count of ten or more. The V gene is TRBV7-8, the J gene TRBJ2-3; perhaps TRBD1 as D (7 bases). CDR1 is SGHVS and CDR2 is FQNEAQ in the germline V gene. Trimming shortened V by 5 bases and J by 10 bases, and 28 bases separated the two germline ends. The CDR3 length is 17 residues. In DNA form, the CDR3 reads TGTGCCAGCAGCCCACCCCGAGGAGGGGGCCCCAAGTGGTCGCAGTATTTT. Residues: CASSPPRGGGPKWSQYF.

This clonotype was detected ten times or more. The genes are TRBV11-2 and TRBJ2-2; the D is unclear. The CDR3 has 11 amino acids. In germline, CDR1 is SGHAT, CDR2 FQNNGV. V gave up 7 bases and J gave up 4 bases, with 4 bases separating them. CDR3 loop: CASTLTGELFF. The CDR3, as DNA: TGTGCCAGCACCCTCACCGGGGAGCTGTTTTTT. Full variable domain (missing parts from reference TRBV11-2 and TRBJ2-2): EAGVAQSPRYKIIEKRQSVAFWCNPISGHATLYWYQQILGQGPKLLIQFQNNGVVDDSQLPKDRFSAERLKGVDSTLKIQPAKLEDSAVYLCASTLTGELFFGEGSRLTVL.

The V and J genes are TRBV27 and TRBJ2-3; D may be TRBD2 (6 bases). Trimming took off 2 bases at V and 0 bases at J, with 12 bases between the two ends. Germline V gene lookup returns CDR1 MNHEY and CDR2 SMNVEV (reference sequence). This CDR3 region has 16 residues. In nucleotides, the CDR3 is TGTGCCAGCAGTTTAATCTGGGGGGAGAGCACAGATACGCAGTATTTT. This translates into CASSLIWGESTDTQYF.